This T cell receptor beta chain was identified in a study of cytomegalovirus exposure and HLA in healthy donors. Germline CDR1 MRHNA, CDR2 SNTAGT. The CDR3 has 13 amino acids. V was shortened by 6 bases and J by 1 base, with 4 bases between the two germline ends. As regards this clone: Its antigen is currently unknown.

The PCR employed 60 Vbeta primers together with 13 Jbeta primers. Clones were sequenced by immunoSEQ multiplex PCR, and TCRdb holds only the in-frame ones, with some missing. This sample has some 120,000 clones, with about 84% found just once. Overall study findings and caveats: The analysis excluded some indistinguishable V segments, including TRBV6-2 and TRBV6-3. Analyzed later, association rates of TCRs varied across HLA loci, with DRB1 most and HLA-C fewest. Sequences of the TCR beta chain were said to predict the HLA-A and HLA-B alleles of most subjects accurately. Specificity of three CMV-associated chains for CMV antigens was verified in vitro.

This TCR came from a man aged 35 to 55 in good health and CMV-seronegative. The chain joins TRBV6-4 to TRBJ2-6; D is undetermined. Sequencing input: PBMCs. CDR3 nucleotide sequence: TGTGCCAGCAGCGTATCTGGGGCCAACGTCCTGACTTTC. Translation: CASSVSGANVLTF.